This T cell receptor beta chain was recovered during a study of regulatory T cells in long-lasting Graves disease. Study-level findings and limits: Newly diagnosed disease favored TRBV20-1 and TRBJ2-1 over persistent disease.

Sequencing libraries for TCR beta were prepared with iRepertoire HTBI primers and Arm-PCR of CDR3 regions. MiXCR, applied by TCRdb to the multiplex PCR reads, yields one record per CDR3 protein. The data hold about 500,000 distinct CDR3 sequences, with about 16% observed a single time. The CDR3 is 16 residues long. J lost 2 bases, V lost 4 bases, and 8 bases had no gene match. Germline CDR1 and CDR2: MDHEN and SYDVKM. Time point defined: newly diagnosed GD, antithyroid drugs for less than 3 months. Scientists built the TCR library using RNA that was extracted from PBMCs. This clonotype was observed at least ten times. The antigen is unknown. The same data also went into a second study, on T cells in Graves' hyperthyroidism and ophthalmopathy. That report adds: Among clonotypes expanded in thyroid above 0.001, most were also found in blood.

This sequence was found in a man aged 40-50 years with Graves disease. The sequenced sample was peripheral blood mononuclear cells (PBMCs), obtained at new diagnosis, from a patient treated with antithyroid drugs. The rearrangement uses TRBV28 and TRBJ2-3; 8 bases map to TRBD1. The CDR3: CASSSRTGSNTDTQYF. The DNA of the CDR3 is TGTGCCAGCAGTTCTCGGACAGGGTCAAACACAGATACGCAGTATTTT.